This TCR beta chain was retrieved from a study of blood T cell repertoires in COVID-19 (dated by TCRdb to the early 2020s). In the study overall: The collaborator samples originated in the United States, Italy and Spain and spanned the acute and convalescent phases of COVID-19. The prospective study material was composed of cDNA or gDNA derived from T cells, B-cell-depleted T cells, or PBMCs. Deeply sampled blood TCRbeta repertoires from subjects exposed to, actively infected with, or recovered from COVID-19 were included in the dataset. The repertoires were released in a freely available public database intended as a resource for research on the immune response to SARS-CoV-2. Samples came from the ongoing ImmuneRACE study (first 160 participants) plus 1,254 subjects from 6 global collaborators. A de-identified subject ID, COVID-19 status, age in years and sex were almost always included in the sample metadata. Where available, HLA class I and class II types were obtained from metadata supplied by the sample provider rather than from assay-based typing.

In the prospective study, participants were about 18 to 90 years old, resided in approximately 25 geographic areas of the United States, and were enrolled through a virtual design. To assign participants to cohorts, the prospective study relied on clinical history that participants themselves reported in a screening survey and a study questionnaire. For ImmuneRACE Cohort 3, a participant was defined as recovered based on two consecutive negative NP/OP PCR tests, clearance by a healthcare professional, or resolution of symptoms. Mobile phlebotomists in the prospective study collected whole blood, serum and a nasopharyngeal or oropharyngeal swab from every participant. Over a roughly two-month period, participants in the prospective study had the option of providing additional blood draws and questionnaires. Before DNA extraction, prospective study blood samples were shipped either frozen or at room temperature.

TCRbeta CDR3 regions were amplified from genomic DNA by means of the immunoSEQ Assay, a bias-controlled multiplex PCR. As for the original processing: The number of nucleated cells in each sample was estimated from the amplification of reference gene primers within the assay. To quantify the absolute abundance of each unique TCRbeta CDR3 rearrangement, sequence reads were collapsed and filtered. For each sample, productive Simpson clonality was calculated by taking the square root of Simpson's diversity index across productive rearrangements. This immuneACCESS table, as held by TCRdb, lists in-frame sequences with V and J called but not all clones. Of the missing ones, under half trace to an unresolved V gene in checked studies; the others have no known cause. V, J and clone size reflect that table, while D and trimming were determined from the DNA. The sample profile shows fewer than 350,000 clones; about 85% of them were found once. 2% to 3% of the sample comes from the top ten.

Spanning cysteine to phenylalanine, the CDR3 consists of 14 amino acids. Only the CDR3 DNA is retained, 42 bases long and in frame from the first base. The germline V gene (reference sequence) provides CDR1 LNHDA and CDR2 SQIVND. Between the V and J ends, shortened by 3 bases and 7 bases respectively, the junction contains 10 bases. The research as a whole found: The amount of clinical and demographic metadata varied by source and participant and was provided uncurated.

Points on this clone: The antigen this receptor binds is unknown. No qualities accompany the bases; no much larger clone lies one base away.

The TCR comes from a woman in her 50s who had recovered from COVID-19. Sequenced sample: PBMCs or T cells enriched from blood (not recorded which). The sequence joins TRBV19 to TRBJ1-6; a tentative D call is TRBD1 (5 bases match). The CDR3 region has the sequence CASSIGQGNSPLHF. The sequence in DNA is TGTGCCAGTAGTATTGGACAAGGAAATTCACCCCTCCACTTT.